The rows below give T cell receptor beta chains drawn from one sample of a study of T cell responses to AZD1222 COVID-19 vaccine. This table comes from immunoSEQ multiplex PCR, and its TCRdb copy is limited to in-frame clones, with some not included. The table shows 130,000 to 150,000 clones, with 90% to 95% occurring only once. The sequencing here drew on peripheral blood, taken after recovery from COVID-19. The source is an adult who had recovered from COVID-19. CDR3s include the opening cysteine and the closing phenylalanine or tryptophan. The D gene is left open where the match is weak. The size of a clone is reported for some rows only, either as once, few or many, or as a class for expanded clones.

v_call	d_call	j_call	clone_size	cdr3_aa	cdr3_nt
TRBV6-7	TRBD2	TRBJ2-3	NA	CASSYGERELPDTQYF	TGTGCCAGCAGTTACGGGGAGCGGGAGCTCCCAGATACGCAGTATTTT
TRBV13	NA	TRBJ2-3	NA	CASSSWTSDTQYF	TGTGCCAGCAGCTCATGGACTTCTGATACGCAGTATTTT
TRBV19	NA	TRBJ2-3	NA	CASSIVPSSTDTQYF	TGTGCCAGTAGTATCGTCCCGAGTAGCACAGATACGCAGTATTTT
TRBV3-1/TRBV3-2	TRBD2	TRBJ2-7	once	CASSQDSGGYEQYF	TGTGCCAGCAGCCAGGATAGCGGGGGATACGAGCAGTACTTC
TRBV11-3	TRBD1	TRBJ2-2	NA	CASSLVTGTGELFF	TGTGCCAGCAGCTTAGTGACAGGGACCGGGGAGCTGTTTTTT
TRBV5-1	TRBD1	TRBJ1-4	NA	CASSYLGGYEKLFF	TGCGCCAGCAGCTACCTAGGGGGCTATGAAAAACTGTTTTTT
TRBV6-5	NA	TRBJ1-4	NA	CASSYGKAVNEKLFF	TGTGCCAGCAGTTACGGCAAAGCCGTGAATGAAAAACTGTTTTTT
TRBV5-5	NA	TRBJ1-1	NA	CASSTITGNTEAFF	TGTGCCAGCAGCACCATCACAGGGAACACTGAAGCTTTCTTT
TRBV9	NA	TRBJ1-4	NA	CASSRTGTINEKLFF	TGTGCCAGCAGCCGTACCGGGACAATAAATGAAAAACTGTTTTTT
TRBV19	TRBD1	TRBJ2-7	NA	CASSARQGYEQYF	TGTGCCAGTAGTGCCCGACAGGGGTACGAGCAGTACTTC
TRBV5-1	TRBD1	TRBJ2-7	NA	CASSPGGQGSYEQYF	TGCGCCAGCAGCCCGGGCGGACAGGGTTCCTACGAGCAGTACTTC
TRBV19	TRBD1	TRBJ2-7	NA	CASSVAGQGRHEQYF	TGTGCCAGTAGTGTGGCGGGACAGGGGAGGCACGAGCAGTACTTC
TRBV5-1	TRBD2	TRBJ2-7	NA	CASSETGTSGYEQYF	TGCGCCAGCAGCGAGACCGGGACTAGCGGCTACGAGCAGTACTTC
TRBV15	TRBD2	TRBJ2-2	NA	CATTRIAGGTGELFF	TGTGCCACCACCCGAATAGCGGGAGGCACCGGGGAGCTGTTTTTT
TRBV4-1	NA	TRBJ2-1	once	CASSPQRTGRNEQFF	TGCGCCAGCAGCCCCCAACGAACAGGGCGTAATGAGCAGTTCTTC
TRBV19	TRBD1	TRBJ1-5	NA	CASSIQGAGGNQPQHF	TGTGCCAGTAGTATTCAGGGGGCAGGGGGCAATCAGCCCCAGCATTTT
TRBV4-1	NA	TRBJ1-2	NA	CASSQPLGRQADGYTF	TGCGCCAGCAGCCAACCGCTAGGACGCCAGGCTGATGGCTACACCTTC
TRBV18	NA	TRBJ1-4	NA	CASSPRQGALATNEKLFF	TGTGCCAGCTCACCACGGCAGGGAGCCCTTGCAACTAATGAAAAACTGTTTTTT
TRBV18	NA	TRBJ2-7	NA	CASSPPDGWGIYEQYF	TGTGCCAGCTCACCTCCCGATGGGTGGGGTATCTACGAGCAGTACTTC
TRBV3-1/TRBV3-2	TRBD2	TRBJ2-1	NA	CASSQFQTSGSRQFF	TGTGCCAGCAGCCAATTCCAAACTAGCGGGAGTAGGCAGTTCTTC
TRBV19	NA	TRBJ2-1	once	CASSIGGGGLAYNEQFF	TGTGCCAGTAGTATTGGTGGAGGGGGCCTCGCCTACAATGAGCAGTTCTTC
TRBV28	NA	TRBJ2-1	NA	CASSPPVSGGDEQFF	TGTGCCAGCAGTCCCCCAGTGAGTGGAGGCGATGAGCAGTTCTTC
TRBV29-1	TRBD1	TRBJ2-7	NA	CSVDEGQGAYEQYF	TGCAGCGTTGATGAGGGTCAGGGGGCCTACGAGCAGTACTTC
TRBV6-5	NA	TRBJ1-4	NA	CASSPSFEKLFF	TGTGCCAGCAGCCCGTCCTTCGAAAAACTGTTTTTT
TRBV10-2	TRBD2	TRBJ2-3	NA	CASSERGGSLDTQYF	TGCGCCAGCAGTGAGAGGGGCGGGAGCTTAGATACGCAGTATTTT
TRBV27	TRBD2	TRBJ2-1	once	CASNKLAGEGGEQFF	TGTGCCAGCAATAAACTAGCGGGAGAGGGAGGTGAGCAGTTCTTC
TRBV19	NA	TRBJ2-7	NA	CASSILHSYEQYF	TGTGCCAGTAGTATCCTTCACTCCTACGAGCAGTACTTC
TRBV7-7	TRBD2	TRBJ2-1	once	CASSLGAGLYNEQFF	TGTGCTAGCAGCTTAGGAGCGGGGCTATACAATGAGCAGTTCTTC
TRBV6-5	TRBD1	TRBJ1-5	NA	CASSMTGGGNQPQHF	TGTGCCAGCAGTATGACAGGGGGCGGCAATCAGCCCCAGCATTTT
TRBV10-1	NA	TRBJ2-7	NA	CASSEGVTRGEQYF	TGCGCCAGCAGTGAGGGGGTTACGAGGGGCGAGCAGTACTTC
TRBV28	TRBD1	TRBJ1-6	NA	CAAGGRSYNSPLHF	TGTGCCGCAGGGGGCCGCTCCTATAATTCACCCCTCCACTTT
TRBV21-1	NA	TRBJ2-7	NA	CASSKVAWAFISGRPNPHYEQYF	TGTGCCAGCAGCAAAGTAGCCTGGGCATTCATTAGCGGGAGGCCGAATCCCCACTACGAGCAGTACTTC
TRBV4-1	TRBD1	TRBJ2-1	once	CASSQGDRGPYNEQFF	TGCGCCAGCAGCCAGGGTGACAGGGGGCCCTACAATGAGCAGTTCTTC
TRBV5-4	NA	TRBJ2-7	NA	CASSTDISYEQYF	TGTGCCAGCAGTACAGATATCTCCTACGAGCAGTACTTC
TRBV2	TRBD1	TRBJ1-3	NA	CASSVRDRVNTIYF	TGTGCCAGCAGTGTCCGGGACAGGGTGAACACCATATATTTT
TRBV27	NA	TRBJ2-7	NA	CASSPLPAVVDEQYF	TGTGCCAGCAGTCCCCTCCCCGCTGTCGTGGACGAGCAGTACTTC
TRBV6-2/TRBV6-3	TRBD2	TRBJ2-7	NA	CASSYSHFLAGDSYEQYF	TGTGCCAGCAGTTACTCGCACTTTTTAGCGGGAGACTCGTACGAGCAGTACTTC
TRBV2	NA	TRBJ2-3	NA	CAAVARNTQYF	TGTGCCGCCGTCGCTCGAAATACGCAGTATTTT
TRBV7-9	NA	TRBJ1-6	NA	CASSPGTWGNSPLHF	TGTGCCAGCAGCCCAGGGACCTGGGGGAATTCACCCCTCCACTTT
TRBV6-6	TRBD1	TRBJ1-6	once	CASSQDRGVSPLHF	TGTGCCAGCAGCCAGGACAGGGGCGTTTCACCCCTCCACTTT
TRBV11-3	TRBD2	TRBJ2-3	NA	CASATSGRDTDTQYF	TGTGCCAGCGCGACTAGCGGGAGGGACACAGATACGCAGTATTTT
TRBV6-5	TRBD2	TRBJ2-1	NA	CASTHSGRAGNEQFF	TGTGCCAGCACCCATAGCGGGAGGGCCGGTAATGAGCAGTTCTTC